The source of this T cell receptor (beta chain) is a study of human T cells and chemical hapten exposure. Whole-study context: Subjects had 2% DPC placed on 2 cm by 2 cm of upper inner arm skin for sensitization.

Time point defined: patch test 1, 2 weeks after DPC sensitization. Treatment here: therapeutic diphenylcyclopropenone sensitization with weekly scalp DPC. Drawing of blood took place ahead of applying each patch test. TCRdb re-derived calls from the RACE reads in MiXCR, one entry per CDR3 protein. The table shows about 340,000 distinct CDR3 sequences, with approximately 6.9% occurring only once. A few counts support this clonotype. The CDR3 runs to 14 residues. Trimming pared 3 bases from V and 1 base from J, leaving 10 bases between. CDR1 and CDR2 (germline): SGHTA, FQGNSA. The chain couples TRBV7-2 to TRBJ2-7; D remains unclear. This sequence originates from a woman aged 18-29 years with alopecia areata. Some clones in this sample may be carry-over from other donors' samples. Sequenced material: whole blood, taken in connection with sensitization to the hapten diphenylcyclopropenone (DPC). This CDR3 reads CASSFLVGSYEQYF. CDR3 DNA: TGTGCCAGCAGCTTTCTTGTAGGGTCCTACGAGCAGTACTTC. Looking up the rest from reference TRBV7-2 and TRBJ2-7 gives the full variable domain: GAGVSQSPSNKVTEKGKDVELRCDPISGHTALYWYRQSLGQGLEFLIYFQGNSAPDKSGLPSDRFSAERTGGSVSTLTIQRTQQEDSAVYLCASSFLVGSYEQYFGPGTRLTVT.